The clone carrying this TCR beta chain has only a few counts. Its antigen is still unknown. V lost 4 bases, J lost 4 bases, and 13 bases lay in between. The CDR3 totals 13 residues. Looked up from germline, CDR1 is DFQATT and CDR2 is SNEGSKA (reference sequence). These data come from a study of T cells in Graves' hyperthyroidism and ophthalmopathy. General study points: Onset of ophthalmopathy came a median 6.5 months after the model predicted it. Ophthalmopathy stood apart from stable hyperthyroidism in a 13 V-J model. Expanded thyroid clonotypes (above 0.001) were mostly also found in blood.

Amplified TCR beta CDR3 regions came from RNA transcripts. During a first-round RT-PCR of the TCR CDR3, the HTBI primer set was used. TCRdb reprocessed the multiplex PCR reads via MiXCR and lists one record per CDR3 protein. The data hold fewer than 450,000 distinct CDR3 sequences, with over 12% observed a single time. Sequencing used blood. The chain links TRBV20-1 to TRBJ2-5, with D perhaps given as TRBD1 or TRBD2 (5 bases each). The receptor was isolated from a middle-aged man with Graves' ophthalmopathy. CDR3: CSAKDSGGETQYF. The CDR3, as DNA: TGCAGTGCTAAAGACAGTGGAGGAGAGACCCAGTACTTC.